This T cell receptor beta chain was captured in a study of CD8+ T cells in alopecia areata. Treatment indicated: oral pan-JAK inhibitor, 5-10 mg twice daily. Sorting of PBMCs yielded the CD4+ and CD8+ T cells. On this clone itself: Its antigen is undetermined.

General study points: Alopecia totalis/universalis scalp especially showed more expanded CD8+ clones than normal scalp.

RNA was isolated and reverse transcribed to cDNA, the sequencing template. The repertoire was sequenced with immunoSEQ multiplex PCR; TCRdb's copy has only in-frame clones and lacks some. The sample has some 150,000 clones, around half seen once. The CDR3 length is 18 residues. Germline lookup yields CDR1 SGHVS and CDR2 FNYEAQ. V lost 7 bases and J lost 5, with 27 bases in between. The chain combines TRBV7-6 with TRBJ2-1, with a tentative D call TRBD1 (6 bases). Sequencing was performed on CD8+ T cells sorted from blood, taken at week 4, from a patient treated with tofacitinib. The receptor's source is a human donor with alopecia areata. Written as DNA, the CDR3 is TGTGCCAGCACCCCAAGGGAGAGTCGGGTGAAGGGGGACAATGAGCAGTTCTTC. Translated, it gives CASTPRESRVKGDNEQFF.